A selection of T cell receptor beta chains follows, all from one sample in a study of blood T cell repertoires in COVID-19. Some clones are missing from TCRdb's copy, which holds only in-frame ones; the method was immunoSEQ multiplex PCR. The data contain about 170,000 clones, approximately 85% of them singletons. The source material was peripheral blood. These receptors were obtained from a woman of 80 years or more with COVID-19, enrolled during active disease. CDR3s include the opening cysteine and the closing phenylalanine or tryptophan. D genes are given only for firm matches. Clone size is given for some rows only: seen once, a few or many times, or a class if the clone is expanded.

size	V	D	J	CDR3	DNA
NA	TRBV6-5	TRBD1	TRBJ2-4	CASRNRDRANIQYF	TGTGCCAGCAGAAACCGGGACAGGGCGAACATTCAGTACTTC
NA	TRBV10-3	NA	TRBJ2-7	CAISDNRGTYEQYF	TGTGCCATCAGTGACAACAGAGGGACCTACGAGCAGTACTTC
NA	TRBV5-1	NA	TRBJ2-3	CASSLAYSRSTDTQYF	TGCGCCAGCAGCTTGGCTTACTCGAGAAGCACAGATACGCAGTATTTT
NA	TRBV29-1	NA	TRBJ1-3	CSVAAFSGNTIYF	TGCAGCGTTGCTGCGTTCTCTGGAAACACCATATATTTT
NA	TRBV19	NA	TRBJ1-5	CATRSRVSNQPQHF	TGTGCCACCCGTTCCCGGGTAAGCAATCAGCCCCAGCATTTT
NA	TRBV6-1	TRBD2	TRBJ2-7	CASSESLAGTLSYEQYF	TGTGCCAGCAGTGAATCACTAGCGGGTACACTTTCCTACGAGCAGTACTTC
NA	TRBV5-1	NA	TRBJ1-4	CASSLWEVPNEKLFF	TGCGCCAGCAGCTTGTGGGAGGTTCCGAATGAAAAACTGTTTTTT
NA	TRBV29-1	TRBD2	TRBJ2-3	CSVASGPSTDTQYF	TGCAGCGTCGCTAGCGGCCCTAGCACAGATACGCAGTATTTT
few	TRBV5-4	NA	TRBJ1-2	CASSQPDRGGEYGYTF	TGTGCCAGCAGTCAACCTGATAGGGGGGGCGAGTATGGCTACACCTTC
NA	TRBV6-1	TRBD1	TRBJ2-5	CASSERGGVETQYF	TGTGCCAGCAGTGAAAGAGGGGGCGTCGAGACCCAGTACTTC
once	TRBV4-2	TRBD2	TRBJ2-3	CASSQEGLAGSDTQYF	TGTGCCAGCAGCCAAGAAGGGCTAGCGGGTAGTGATACGCAGTATTTT
NA	TRBV2	TRBD1	TRBJ2-5	CASSGHRDRVLETQYF	TGTGCCAGCAGTGGGCACCGGGACAGGGTTTTAGAGACCCAGTACTTC
NA	TRBV18	TRBD1	TRBJ2-3	CASYRDRRTDTQYF	TGTGCCAGCTACCGGGACAGGAGGACAGATACGCAGTATTTT
NA	TRBV9	NA	TRBJ2-5	CASSPRLAPETQYF	TGTGCCAGCAGCCCGCGGCTGGCACCTGAGACCCAGTACTTC
once	TRBV24-1	TRBD1	TRBJ1-4	CATSDPGTGPKEKLFF	TGTGCCACCAGTGACCCCGGGACAGGGCCCAAGGAAAAACTGTTTTTT
once	TRBV6-1	NA	TRBJ1-3	CASSEGRRWSSGNTIYF	TGTGCCAGCAGTGAAGGTCGGCGGTGGAGCTCTGGAAACACCATATATTTT
NA	TRBV27	TRBD2	TRBJ2-3	CASTHWGVAGVTDTQYF	TGTGCCAGCACACATTGGGGCGTAGCGGGGGTCACAGATACGCAGTATTTT
NA	TRBV21-1	NA	TRBJ2-3	CASSGTLAELTDTQYF	TGTGCCAGCAGCGGGACACTAGCGGAGCTCACAGATACGCAGTATTTT
once	TRBV19	TRBD1	TRBJ2-7	CASSRTGGSYEQYF	TGTGCCAGTAGTCGGACAGGGGGCTCTTACGAGCAGTACTTC
NA	TRBV7-3	TRBD1	TRBJ2-2	CASSPDRGHTGELFF	TGTGCCAGCAGTCCTGACAGGGGGCACACCGGGGAGCTGTTTTTT
NA	TRBV3-1/TRBV3-2	NA	TRBJ2-1	CASSQVAGMGYNEQFF	TGTGCCAGCAGCCAAGTTGCGGGAATGGGCTACAATGAGCAGTTCTTC
NA	TRBV27	NA	TRBJ1-1	CASSTHRDTEAFF	TGTGCCAGCAGTACCCACAGGGACACTGAAGCTTTCTTT
NA	TRBV3-1/TRBV3-2	TRBD1	TRBJ2-3	CASRRQGSTDTQYF	TGTGCCAGCAGACGACAGGGAAGCACAGATACGCAGTATTTT
NA	TRBV7-2	TRBD2	TRBJ2-1	CASSSSGGPYNEQFF	TGTGCCAGCAGCTCTAGCGGGGGGCCCTACAATGAGCAGTTCTTC
NA	TRBV7-8	TRBD1	TRBJ2-1	CASSFRDSYNEQFF	TGTGCCAGCAGCTTTAGGGACAGTTACAATGAGCAGTTCTTC
NA	TRBV10-3	TRBD1	TRBJ1-4	CAISDRATNEKLFF	TGTGCCATCAGCGACAGGGCTACTAATGAAAAACTGTTTTTT
NA	TRBV7-8	NA	TRBJ1-5	CASSFGNQPQHF	TGTGCCAGCAGCTTCGGGAATCAGCCCCAGCATTTT
NA	TRBV28	NA	TRBJ1-5	CASSDDGNQPQHF	TGTGCCAGCAGCGACGACGGGAATCAGCCCCAGCATTTT
NA	TRBV19	NA	TRBJ1-2	CASSSLGRGDYGYTF	TGTGCCAGTAGTTCCCTGGGCAGGGGAGACTATGGCTACACCTTC
NA	TRBV5-6	NA	TRBJ2-7	CASSLMGQATYEQYF	TGTGCCAGCAGCTTGATGGGCCAAGCCACCTACGAGCAGTACTTC
NA	TRBV6-5	TRBD1	TRBJ1-3	CASREDRAGNTIYF	TGTGCCAGCAGGGAGGACAGGGCTGGAAACACCATATATTTT
NA	TRBV6-5	NA	TRBJ1-6	CAIQQGPFLLSPLHF	TGTGCCATCCAACAGGGACCTTTTCTCCTTTCACCCCTCCACTTT
NA	TRBV7-2	NA	TRBJ1-3	CASSLVGVISGNTIYF	TGTGCCAGCAGCTTAGTAGGGGTTATCTCTGGAAACACCATATATTTT
NA	TRBV11-2	NA	TRBJ1-1	CASSLWRGDTEAFF	TGTGCCAGCAGCTTATGGCGGGGCGACACTGAAGCTTTCTTT
NA	TRBV19	NA	TRBJ1-6	CASSVPGVDNSPLHF	TGTGCCAGTAGTGTCCCCGGGGTGGATAATTCACCCCTCCACTTT
NA	TRBV29-1	NA	TRBJ2-2	CSVENPLGSEHRGMIF	TGCAGCGTTGAAAATCCCCTCGGATCTGAACACCGGGGGATGATTTTT
NA	TRBV10-3	NA	TRBJ2-7	CAAGGTGAYEQYF	TGTGCCGCGGGAGGGACAGGTGCCTACGAGCAGTACTTC
NA	TRBV7-3	NA	TRBJ1-1	CASSFTRVTEAFF	TGTGCCAGCAGCTTCACGAGGGTCACTGAAGCTTTCTTT
NA	TRBV19	NA	TRBJ2-1	CASRRGGSSYNEQFF	TGTGCCAGTAGAAGGGGGGGGTCCTCCTACAATGAGCAGTTCTTC
NA	TRBV24-1	TRBD1	TRBJ2-2	CATSETGGRFGELFF	TGTGCCACCAGTGAGACAGGGGGGCGATTCGGGGAGCTGTTTTTT
NA	TRBV6-5	TRBD1	TRBJ2-1	CASSYRGHNEQFF	TGTGCCAGCAGTTACAGGGGGCATAATGAGCAGTTCTTC
NA	TRBV7-9	TRBD2	TRBJ2-3	CASSLNLGPAGGTQYF	TGTGCCAGCAGCTTAAATCTCGGGCCAGCGGGAGGTACGCAGTATTTT
NA	TRBV27	TRBD1	TRBJ1-1	CASSPGTGGLGAFF	TGTGCCAGCAGTCCCGGGACAGGGGGTCTAGGAGCTTTCTTT
few	TRBV5-1	TRBD2	TRBJ2-2	CASSSLAGALTGELFF	TGCGCCAGCAGCTCATTAGCGGGAGCGCTTACCGGGGAGCTGTTTTTT
NA	TRBV10-3	NA	TRBJ2-1	CAISEAHEQFF	TGTGCCATCAGTGAGGCGCATGAGCAGTTCTTC
NA	TRBV5-1	NA	TRBJ2-3	CASSLVGLQGPVHLRQYF	TGCGCCAGCAGCTTGGTAGGGTTACAGGGTCCGGTTCATTTACGGCAGTATTTT
NA	TRBV24-1	TRBD1	TRBJ2-7	CATSGIDDRVYEQYF	TGTGCCACCAGTGGGATCGACGACAGGGTCTACGAGCAGTACTTC
NA	TRBV18	TRBD1	TRBJ2-7	CASSPEQGIVDEQYF	TGTGCCAGCTCACCCGAACAGGGGATAGTCGACGAGCAGTACTTC
NA	TRBV5-1	NA	TRBJ1-5	CASSLVGATNQPQHF	TGCGCCAGCAGCTTGGTGGGGGCGACCAATCAGCCCCAGCATTTT
NA	TRBV5-1	NA	TRBJ2-3	CASRGADTQYF	TGCGCCAGCAGAGGGGCAGATACGCAGTATTTT
NA	TRBV12-5	TRBD1	TRBJ2-1	CASGRRQGASYNEQFF	TGTGCTAGTGGCCGTAGACAGGGGGCCTCCTACAATGAGCAGTTCTTC
NA	TRBV28	TRBD1	TRBJ1-1	CASNRDSSNTEAFF	TGTGCCAGCAACCGGGACAGTTCGAACACTGAAGCTTTCTTT
NA	TRBV19	TRBD2	TRBJ2-1	CASRQGLAGTNEQFF	TGTGCCAGTAGACAGGGACTAGCGGGAACGAATGAGCAGTTCTTC